The source of this TCR beta chain is a study of OX40 agonist ivuxolimab in advanced cancers. About the research overall: From about 20 to 79 years was the age range, with a mean of around 57 years, and 70% to 85% were male.

On this clone: As yet, its antigen is unknown.

Data came from immunoSEQ multiplex PCR; TCRdb stores just in-frame clones and leaves some out. The table shows around 77,000 clones, with around nine tenths occurring only once. Whole-study results and caveats: On average, a greater number of expanded clones characterised CD8+ T cells relative to CD4+. Both CD4+ and CD8+ T cell populations in blood had undergone clonal expansion by week 6 at 0.1 to 3.0 mg/kg.

The CDR3 extends over 12 amino acids. With 1 base removed from V and 8 bases from J, the gap between germline ends came to 6 bases. Germline-derived CDR1 and CDR2 are SGHAT and FQDESV (reference sequence). The TCR originated in an adult with an advanced solid tumor such as melanoma, head and neck, liver or kidney cancer. Sequenced here: CD4+ or CD8+ T cells sorted from blood, sampled in a trial of the OX40 agonist ivuxolimab. This chain connects TRBV11-1 to TRBJ2-1, with a possible D match to TRBD2 (5 bases). The CDR3 loop is CASSLERDEQFF. CDR3 bases: TGTGCCAGCAGCTTAGAGAGGGATGAGCAGTTCTTC. Together with reference TRBV11-1 and TRBJ2-1, the CDR3 gives the full variable domain: EAEVAQSPRYKITEKSQAVAFWCDPISGHATLYWYRQILGQGPELLVQFQDESVVDDSQLPKDRFSAERLKGVDSTLKIQPAELGDSAMYLCASSLERDEQFFGPGTRLTVL.